This T cell receptor beta chain came from a study of blood T cell repertoires in COVID-19. Turning to the study itself: Specimens from acute and convalescent COVID-19 originated in the United States, Italy and Spain. T cells, B-cell-depleted T cells, or PBMCs supplied cDNA or gDNA.

Measured with immunoSEQ multiplex PCR; TCRdb has only the in-frame clones, and not every one. This sample has some 98,000 clones, with roughly 80% found just once. CDR1 is ENHRY, CDR2 SYGVKD, per germline. The CDR3 extends over 12 amino acids. Unmatched junction bases numbered 2, after V lost 4 bases and J lost 6 bases. The V and J genes are TRBV10-3 and TRBJ1-1, with TRBD1 matching over 7 bases. This TCR was sampled from a human donor in a cohort sampled during active COVID-19. The sequenced sample was peripheral blood. As DNA, the CDR3 is TGTGCCATCAGTGTCGACAGGGCTGAAGCTTTCTTT. Encoded protein: CAISVDRAEAFF.